This TCR beta chain was found in a study of cytomegalovirus exposure and HLA in healthy donors. Findings and limits, study-wide: TCR clusters originating in the first cohort tended to co-occur in the roughly 120 validation repertoires, according to a later analysis. Most TCR sequences were rare, but some public TCRs occurred in many donors. The authors listed 180 or so TCR beta chains as cytomegalovirus-associated.

Sequencing used immunoSEQ multiplex PCR; TCRdb keeps in-frame clones, though not all of them. In the table there are about 150,000 clones, 82% of which are singletons. The donors were in the roughly 130-subject validation cohort; that cohort was separate from the 666-subject first cohort. This CDR3 has 15 amino acids. With respect to this clone: Its antigen is not identified.

The sample taken for sequencing was PBMCs. The chain links TRBV21-1 to TRBJ1-1; the table's D call TRBD1 went unverified against the DNA. TRBV21-1 is shown as a pseudogene. This TCR was recovered from a man under 40 in good health and CMV-seropositive. The CDR3 here is CASSSRTGGNTEAFF. CDR3 sequence (DNA): TGTGCCAGCAGCTCAAGGACAGGGGGAAACACTGAAGCTTTCTTT.